This TCR beta chain was recorded in a study of T cell responses to AZD1222 COVID-19 vaccine. On this clone: Its antigen is still unknown.

This CDR3 region has 16 residues. Germline CDR1 and CDR2: SGHRS and YFSETQ. V gave up 0 bases and J gave up 3 bases; unmatched junction bases: 4. Data came from immunoSEQ multiplex PCR; TCRdb stores just in-frame clones and leaves some out. The sample records about 69,000 clones, around four fifths being singletons. Pooling covered second doses at about 4 or about 12 weeks. Study findings and constraints: Possibly, clonal diversity was underestimated; donors were largely white British and included more females. Sampling that yielded the repertoires occurred only after the peak T cell response.

This TCR derives from an adult who received the AZD1222 COVID-19 vaccine. The specimen was peripheral blood, collected 28 days after the second AZD1222 dose. The V and J genes are TRBV5-1 and TRBJ2-5; 11 nucleotides line up with TRBD2. The CDR3 DNA sequence: TGCGCCAGCAGCTTGGCCCTAGCGGGGGGCAAAGAGACCCAGTACTTC. It is translated as CASSLALAGGKETQYF.